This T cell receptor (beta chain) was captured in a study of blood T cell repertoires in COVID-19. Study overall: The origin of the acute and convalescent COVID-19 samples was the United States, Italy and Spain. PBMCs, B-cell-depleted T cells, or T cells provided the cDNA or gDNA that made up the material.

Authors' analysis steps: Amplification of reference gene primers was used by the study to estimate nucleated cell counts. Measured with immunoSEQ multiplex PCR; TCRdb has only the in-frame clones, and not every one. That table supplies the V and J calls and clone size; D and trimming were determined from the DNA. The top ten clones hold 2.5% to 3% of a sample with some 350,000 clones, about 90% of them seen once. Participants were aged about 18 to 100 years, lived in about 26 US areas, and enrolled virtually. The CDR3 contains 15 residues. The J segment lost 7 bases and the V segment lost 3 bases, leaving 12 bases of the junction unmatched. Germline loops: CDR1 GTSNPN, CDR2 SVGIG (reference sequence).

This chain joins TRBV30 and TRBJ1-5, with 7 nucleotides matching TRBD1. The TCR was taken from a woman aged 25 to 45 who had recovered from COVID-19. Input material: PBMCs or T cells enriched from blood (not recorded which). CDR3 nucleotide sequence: TGTGCCTGGAGCGCGGGACAGTCCCCCATCCAGCCCCAGCATTTT. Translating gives CAWSAGQSPIQPQHF.